The 4 T cell receptor beta chains presented below share a single source sample, sequenced in a study of CD8+CD57+ T cells in acquired aplastic anemia. Sequenced patients had shown CD8+CD57+ cell expansion by flow cytometry. Profiling of TCR beta VDJ combinations and CDR3 sequences used genomic DNA as template. TCRdb re-called the reads through MiXCR, storing one row per CDR3 protein. Of 300,000 or so distinct CDR3 sequences listed, around three fifths are singletons. Sequenced: sorted CD4+, CD8+, or CD8+CD57+ T cells (not recorded which) from PBMCs. The source is a human donor with aplastic anemia.

The CDR3 DNA is TGTGCCAGCAGCTTAGTGGGAAAGGGTGAGCAGTTCTTC. It is translated as CASSLVGKGEQFF. This chain connects TRBV7-3 to TRBJ2-5; D is unresolved. Gene TRBJ2-1 matches the end of the DNA better, so the J call may be wrong. In germline, CDR1 is SGHTA, CDR2 FQGTGA. The CDR3 sequence is 13 residues long.

This chain joins TRBV5-6 and TRBJ2-3; D is possibly TRBD2 (6 bases). The V gene's germline CDR1 is SGHDT and CDR2 YYEEEE. The CDR3 extends over 15 amino acids. V lost 1 base and J 4 bases, leaving 13 bases between the germline ends. CDR3 in DNA: TGTGCCAGCAGCTTGTGGACGGGGGTCCCAGATACGCAGTATTTT. Its protein is CASSLWTGVPDTQYF.

This rearrangement joins TRBV7-2 to TRBJ2-7, with 9 bases lining up with TRBD2. CDR3 size: 14 residues. Germline V gene data show CDR1 as SGHTA and CDR2 as FQGNSA. J gave up 6 bases and V 7 bases, and 10 bases lay outside the gene matches. The CDR3 sequence: CASNLAGLLSEQYF. In DNA, the CDR3 is TGTGCCAGCAATCTAGCGGGATTACTTTCCGAGCAGTACTTC.

V and J are TRBV9 and TRBJ2-7; D may be TRBD1 or TRBD2 (5 bases each). V shed 2 bases and J shed 5 bases, with 14 bases lying between them. Germline V gene sequence: CDR1 SGDLS, CDR2 YYNGEE. The CDR3 runs to 14 residues. This chain's CDR3 is CASSVWGSGDEQYF. The CDR3 bases are TGTGCCAGCAGCGTCTGGGGGTCTGGGGACGAGCAGTACTTC.